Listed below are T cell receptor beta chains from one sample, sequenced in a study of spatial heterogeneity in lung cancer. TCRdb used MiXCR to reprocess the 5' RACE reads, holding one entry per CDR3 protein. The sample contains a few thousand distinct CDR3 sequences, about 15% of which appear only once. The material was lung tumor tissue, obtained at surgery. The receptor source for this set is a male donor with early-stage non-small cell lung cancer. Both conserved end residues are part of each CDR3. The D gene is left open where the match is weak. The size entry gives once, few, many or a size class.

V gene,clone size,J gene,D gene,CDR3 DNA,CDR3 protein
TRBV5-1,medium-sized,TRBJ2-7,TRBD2,TGCGCCAGCAGCTTGAAACTAGCGGGGAACTACGAGCAGTACTTC,CASSLKLAGNYEQYF
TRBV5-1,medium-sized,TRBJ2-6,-,TGCGCCAGCAGCTTGGCGGGGTCTGGGGCCAACGTCCTGACTTTC,CASSLAGSGANVLTF
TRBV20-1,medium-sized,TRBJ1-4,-,TGCAGTGCCCTCCTGTTCGGCGCTAATGAAAAACTGTTTTTT,CSALLFGANEKLFF
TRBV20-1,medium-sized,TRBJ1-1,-,TGCAGTGCTAGAGATGGCTCGAAAGGGGTTGACACTGAAGCTTTCTTT,CSARDGSKGVDTEAFF
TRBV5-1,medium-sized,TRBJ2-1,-,TGCGCCAGCAGCTTGTCCGCGGGAATCAGCAATGAGCAGTTCTTC,CASSLSAGISNEQFF
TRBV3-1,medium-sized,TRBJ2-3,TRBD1,TGTGCCAGCAGCCATACCCGGGACAGGGGAGTAGATACGCAGTATTTT,CASSHTRDRGVDTQYF
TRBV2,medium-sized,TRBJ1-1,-,TGTGCCAGCAGTCGGACCGTGAACACTGAAGCTTTCTTT,CASSRTVNTEAFF
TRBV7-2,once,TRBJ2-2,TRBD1,TGTGCCAGCAGCTTTAGACAGGGAGACACCGGGGAGCTGTTTTTT,CASSFRQGDTGELFF
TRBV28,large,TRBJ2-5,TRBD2,TGTGCCAGCAGTTCTACAGCGGGAGTAGAGACCCAGTACTTC,CASSSTAGVETQYF
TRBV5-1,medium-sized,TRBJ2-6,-,TGCGCCAGCAGCTTAAGGACGACCCACTCTGGGGCCAACGTCCTGACTTTC,CASSLRTTHSGANVLTF
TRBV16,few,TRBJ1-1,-,TGTGCCAGCAGCCAGCTGGCAGGGAAGACGAACACTGAAGCTTTCTTT,CASSQLAGKTNTEAFF